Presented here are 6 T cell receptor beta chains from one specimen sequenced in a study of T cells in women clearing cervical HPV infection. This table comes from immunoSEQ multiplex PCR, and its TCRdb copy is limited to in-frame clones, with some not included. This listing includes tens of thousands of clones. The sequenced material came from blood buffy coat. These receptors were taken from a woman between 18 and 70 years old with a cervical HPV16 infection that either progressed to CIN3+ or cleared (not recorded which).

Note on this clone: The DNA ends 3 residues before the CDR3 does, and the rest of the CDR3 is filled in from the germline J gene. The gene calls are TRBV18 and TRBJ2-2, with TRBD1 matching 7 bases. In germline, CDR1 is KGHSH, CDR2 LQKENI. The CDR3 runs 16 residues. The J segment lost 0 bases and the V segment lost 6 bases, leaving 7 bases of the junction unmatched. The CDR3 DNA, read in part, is TGTGCCAGCTCCCGTGGACAGGCCGCGAACACCGGGGAG. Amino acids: CASSRGQAANTGE. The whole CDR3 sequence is CASSRGQAANTGELFF.

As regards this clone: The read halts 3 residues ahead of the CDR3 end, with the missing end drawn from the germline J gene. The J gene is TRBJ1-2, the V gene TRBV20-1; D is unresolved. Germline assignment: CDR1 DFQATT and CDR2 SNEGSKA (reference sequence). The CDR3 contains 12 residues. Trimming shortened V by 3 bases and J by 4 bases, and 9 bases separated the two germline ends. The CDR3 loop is CSARRVGYGYTF. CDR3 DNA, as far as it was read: TGCAGTGCTAGGAGGGTGGGCTATGGC.

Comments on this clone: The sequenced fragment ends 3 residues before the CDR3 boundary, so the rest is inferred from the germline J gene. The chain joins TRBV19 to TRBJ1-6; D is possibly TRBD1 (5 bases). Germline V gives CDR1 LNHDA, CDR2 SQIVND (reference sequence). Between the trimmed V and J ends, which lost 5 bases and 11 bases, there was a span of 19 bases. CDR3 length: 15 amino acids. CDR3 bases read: TGTGCCAGTAGTCCGGACCCGGGGACTAAAGCACCC. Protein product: CASSPDPGTKAP. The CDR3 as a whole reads CASSPDPGTKAPLHF.

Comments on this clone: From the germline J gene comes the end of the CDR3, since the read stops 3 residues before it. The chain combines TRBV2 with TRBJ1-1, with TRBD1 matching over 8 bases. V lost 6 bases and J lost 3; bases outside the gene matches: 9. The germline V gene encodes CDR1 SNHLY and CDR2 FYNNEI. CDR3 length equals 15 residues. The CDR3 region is CASRSGQGPHTEAFF. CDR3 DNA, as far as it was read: TGTGCCAGCAGATCCGGACAGGGCCCTCACACTGAA. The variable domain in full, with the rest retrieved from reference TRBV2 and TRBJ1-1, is EPEVTQTPSHQVTQMGQEVILRCVPISNHLYFYWYRQILGQKVEFLVSFYNNEISEKSEIFDDQFSVERPDGSNFTLKIRSTKLEDSAMYFCASRSGQGPHTEAFFGQGTRLTVV.

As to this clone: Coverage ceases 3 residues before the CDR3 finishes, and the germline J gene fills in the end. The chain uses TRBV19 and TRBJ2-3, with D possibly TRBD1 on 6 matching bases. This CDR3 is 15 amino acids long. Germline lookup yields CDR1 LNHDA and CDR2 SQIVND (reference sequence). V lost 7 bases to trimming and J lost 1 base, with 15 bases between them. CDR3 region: CASTLRGQRTDTQYF. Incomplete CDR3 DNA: TGTGCCAGTACCCTAAGGGGACAACGCACAGATACG.

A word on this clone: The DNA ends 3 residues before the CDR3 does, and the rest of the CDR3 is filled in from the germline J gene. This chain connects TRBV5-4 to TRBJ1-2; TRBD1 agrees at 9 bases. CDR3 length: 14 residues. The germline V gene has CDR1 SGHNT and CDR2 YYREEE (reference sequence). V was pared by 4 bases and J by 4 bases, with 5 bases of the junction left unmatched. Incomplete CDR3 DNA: TGTGCCAGCAGCATAAGGGACAGGGTCTATGGC. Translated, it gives CASSIRDRVYG. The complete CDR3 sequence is CASSIRDRVYGYTF.